This TCR beta chain was captured in a study of blood T cell repertoires in COVID-19. Study as a whole: COVID-19 samples collected from the United States, Italy and Spain covered acute and convalescent phases.

The CDR3 loop spans 16 amino acids. TCRdb's copy holds only in-frame clones and misses some; the assay was immunoSEQ multiplex PCR. This table has just under 350,000 clones, 83% appearing once. The sample consisted of peripheral blood. The chain employs TRBV12-1 and TRBJ2-3; the DNA was not used to check the table's D call, TRBD1. TRBV12-1 has pseudogene status. The receptor's source is a man aged 25-40 years with active or convalescent COVID-19. The CDR3 DNA reads as TGTGCCAGCAGCTTTTGGGCTCCACAGTACACAGATACGCAGTATTTT. This codes for CASSFWAPQYTDTQYF.